This T cell receptor beta chain is drawn from a study of T cell repertoires in cytomegalovirus infection (dated by TCRdb to between 2018 and 2021). Looking at the study overall: Peptide stimulations targeted recently identified HLA-C-restricted CMV epitopes, whose presentation resists viral immunomodulation, together with well-studied HLA-B-restricted epitopes. Donor HLA type was relevant to the analysis, as public TCR beta signatures indicated carriage of CMV infection together with the matching HLA type. General findings and caveats noted by the study authors: Carriers of CMV infection plus the relevant HLA type were discriminated by the cumulative frequency of public TCR beta family members in the study cohort and in an independent roughly 340-donor cohort. The ex vivo response was dominated by HLA-C-restricted CMV-specific TCR beta clonotypes, which also provided the single most frequent clonotype in two of eight donors.

TCRdb shows the sequencer as Illumina HiSeq 1500. Using fastp at Q25 and MiXCR, TCRdb reprocessed the public reads and kept productive beta chains. Rows merge per CDR3 protein into single entries with the most common DNA and genes. Counted in this sample were about 480,000 distinct CDR3 sequences; 30% to 40% of them appeared once. The ten largest account for roughly 17% of the sample. Reading from cysteine to phenylalanine, the CDR3 counts 15 amino acids. Here the CDR3 DNA is all that survives: 45 bases in frame from base 1. Trimming leaves V shorter by 6 bases and J shorter by 4 bases, with the junction holding 11 bases beyond the gene matches. CDR1 and CDR2 were assigned from the germline V gene as SQVTM and ANQGSEA. The treatment or condition label here, explained by the study, means: in vitro stimulation with specific CMV peptide epitopes to enrich CMV-specific T cells. A remark on this clonotype: Its antigen remains unidentified. Nothing much larger sits one base from this clone, and base qualities are not available.

This receptor was identified in a human donor in good health (CMV status not recorded). Some clones in this sample may be carry-over from other donors' samples. Source: cultured PBMCs, taken from culture after CMV antigen stimulation. Recombination linked TRBV29-1 to TRBJ2-1; 8 of the junction bases match TRBD2. This receptor carries the CDR3 CSVARSGGPYNEQFF. The DNA sequence is TGCAGCGTCGCCCGGTCGGGAGGGCCATACAATGAGCAGTTCTTC.